This TCR beta chain was captured by sequencing in a study of cytomegalovirus exposure and HLA in healthy donors. Regarding the study as a whole: Earlier results showed most TCR beta V segments being productive about 90% or about 30% of the time.

This CDR3 comprises 16 residues. Trimming removed 5 bases at V and 1 base at J, with 14 bases between. The V gene's germline CDR1 is LNHDA and CDR2 SQIVND (reference sequence). Regarding this clone: Antigen: not known.

A multiplex PCR was run with 60 Vbeta primers and 13 Jbeta primers. Profiled with immunoSEQ multiplex PCR; TCRdb holds only in-frame clones, not every one. The sample records 150,000 to 200,000 clones, over 65% being singletons. In nominal health when sampled, donors likely had unrecorded immune exposures nonetheless. The receptor was derived from a man in his 60s in good health and CMV-seronegative. The chain has TRBV19 and TRBJ2-2; D possibly corresponds to TRBD2 (6 bases). Specimen: PBMCs. The CDR3 DNA is TGTGCCAGTAGTGGGGGGACTGTTCGGAACACCGGGGAGCTGTTTTTT. Translated: CASSGGTVRNTGELFF.